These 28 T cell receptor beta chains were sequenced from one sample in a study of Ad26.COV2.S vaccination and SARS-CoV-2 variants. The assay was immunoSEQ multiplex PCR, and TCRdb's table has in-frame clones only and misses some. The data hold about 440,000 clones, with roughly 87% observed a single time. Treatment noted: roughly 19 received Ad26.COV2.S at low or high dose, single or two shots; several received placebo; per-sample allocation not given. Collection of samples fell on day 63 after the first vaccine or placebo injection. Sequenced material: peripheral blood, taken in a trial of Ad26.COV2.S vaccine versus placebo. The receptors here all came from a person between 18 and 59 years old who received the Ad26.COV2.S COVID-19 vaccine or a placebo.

DNA for the CDR3: TGTGCCAGCAGTTTCTCAAAACAGTATGGCTACACCTTC. It specifies CASSFSKQYGYTF. The chain uses TRBV27 and TRBJ1-2; D ambiguous. The germline gives CDR1 MNHEY, CDR2 SMNVEV (reference sequence). The CDR3 runs 13 residues. Trimming shortened V by 3 bases and J by 5 bases, and 10 bases separated the two germline ends.

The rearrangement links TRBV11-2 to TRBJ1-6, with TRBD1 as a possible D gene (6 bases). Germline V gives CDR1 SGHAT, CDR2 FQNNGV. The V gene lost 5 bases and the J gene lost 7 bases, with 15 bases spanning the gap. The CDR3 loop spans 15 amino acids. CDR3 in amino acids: CASSQTGNGNSPLHF. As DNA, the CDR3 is TGTGCCAGCAGCCAAACAGGGAACGGGAATTCACCCCTCCACTTT. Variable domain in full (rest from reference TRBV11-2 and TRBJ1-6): EAGVAQSPRYKIIEKRQSVAFWCNPISGHATLYWYQQILGQGPKLLIQFQNNGVVDDSQLPKDRFSAERLKGVDSTLKIQPAKLEDSAVYLCASSQTGNGNSPLHFGNGTRLTVT.

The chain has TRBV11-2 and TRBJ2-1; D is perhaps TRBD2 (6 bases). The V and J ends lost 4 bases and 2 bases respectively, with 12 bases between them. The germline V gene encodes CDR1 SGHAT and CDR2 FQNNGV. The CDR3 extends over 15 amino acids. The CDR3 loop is CASSYGGPPYNEQFF. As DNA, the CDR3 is TGTGCCAGCAGCTACGGGGGACCCCCCTACAATGAGCAGTTCTTC.

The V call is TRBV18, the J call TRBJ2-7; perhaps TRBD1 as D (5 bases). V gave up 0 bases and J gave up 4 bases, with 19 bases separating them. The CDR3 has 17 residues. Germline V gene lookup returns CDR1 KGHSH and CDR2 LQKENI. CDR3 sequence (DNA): TGTGCCAGCTCACCACCCTCCCACAGGTCTTCCAGATACGAGCAGTACTTC. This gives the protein CASSPPSHRSSRYEQYF.

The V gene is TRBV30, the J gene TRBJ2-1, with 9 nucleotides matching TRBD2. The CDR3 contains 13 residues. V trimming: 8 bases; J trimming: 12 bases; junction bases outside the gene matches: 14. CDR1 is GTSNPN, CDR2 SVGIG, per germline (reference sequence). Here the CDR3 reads CAGGGGRADVQFF. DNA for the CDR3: TGTGCCGGCGGGGGCGGGAGGGCCGACGTGCAGTTCTTC.

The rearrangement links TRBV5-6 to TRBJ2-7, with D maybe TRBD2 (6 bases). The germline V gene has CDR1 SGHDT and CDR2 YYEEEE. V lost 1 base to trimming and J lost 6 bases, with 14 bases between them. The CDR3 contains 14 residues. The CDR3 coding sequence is TGTGCCAGCAGCTTGTTGGGGGGAGCCTCCGAGCAGTACTTC. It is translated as CASSLLGGASEQYF.

The CDR3: CAWSAQPGNTIYF. CDR3 sequence (DNA): TGTGCCTGGAGCGCCCAACCTGGAAACACCATATATTTT. J is TRBJ1-3 and V is TRBV30; no firm D call. The germline CDR1 and CDR2 sequences are GTSNPN and SVGIG (reference sequence). Trimming left V 3 bases short and J 2 bases short, with 8 bases between. The CDR3 has 13 residues.

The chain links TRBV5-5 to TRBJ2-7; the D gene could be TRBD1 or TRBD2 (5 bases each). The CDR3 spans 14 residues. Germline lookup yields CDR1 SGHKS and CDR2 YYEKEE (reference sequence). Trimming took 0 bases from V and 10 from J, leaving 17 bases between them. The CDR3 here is CASSLEPGRLFQYF. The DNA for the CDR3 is TGTGCCAGCAGCTTGGAACCGGGGCGCCTTTTTCAGTACTTC.

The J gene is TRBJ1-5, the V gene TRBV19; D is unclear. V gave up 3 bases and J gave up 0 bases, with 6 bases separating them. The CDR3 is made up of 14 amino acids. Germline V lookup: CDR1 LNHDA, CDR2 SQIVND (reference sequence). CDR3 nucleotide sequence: TGTGCCAGTAGTATGAGCTATAGCAATCAGCCCCAGCATTTT. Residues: CASSMSYSNQPQHF.

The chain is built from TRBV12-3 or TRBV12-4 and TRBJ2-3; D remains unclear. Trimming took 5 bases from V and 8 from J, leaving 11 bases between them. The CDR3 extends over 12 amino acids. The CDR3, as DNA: TGTGCCAGCAGTCTATTAATTACTACGCAGTATTTT. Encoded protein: CASSLLITTQYF.

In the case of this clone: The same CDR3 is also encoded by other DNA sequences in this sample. In DNA, the CDR3 is TGTGCCAGCAGCCGGACAGGGGCCTCTGGAAACACCATATATTTT. Amino acid sequence: CASSRTGASGNTIYF. J is TRBJ1-3 and V is TRBV3-1 (or the pseudogene TRBV3-2); 9 nucleotides align to TRBD1. Trimming removed 4 bases from V and 0 bases from J; junction bases left unmatched: 1. The CDR3 sequence is 15 residues long. Germline assignment: CDR1 LGHDT and CDR2 YNNKEL (reference sequence).

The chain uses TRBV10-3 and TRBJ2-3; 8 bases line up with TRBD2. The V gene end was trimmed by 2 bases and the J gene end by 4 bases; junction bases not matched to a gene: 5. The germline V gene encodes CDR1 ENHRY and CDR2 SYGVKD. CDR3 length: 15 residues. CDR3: CAISEPGLGSDTQYF. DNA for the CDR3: TGTGCCATCAGTGAGCCGGGACTAGGATCAGATACGCAGTATTTT.

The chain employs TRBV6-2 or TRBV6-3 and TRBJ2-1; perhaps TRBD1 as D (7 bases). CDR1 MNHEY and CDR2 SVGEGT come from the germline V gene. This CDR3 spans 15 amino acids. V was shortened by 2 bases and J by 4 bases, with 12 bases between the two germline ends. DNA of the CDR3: TGTGCCAGCAGTTACCCCAGGGGGACTTACAATGAGCAGTTCTTC. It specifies CASSYPRGTYNEQFF.

CDR3 bases: TGTGCCAGCAGTAGGGGGCTCGGTGGGACAGGGCGAGGGGAGCAGTACTTC. Protein sequence: CASSRGLGGTGRGEQYF. The chain couples TRBV27 to TRBJ2-7; 9 nucleotides line up with TRBD1. CDR1 and CDR2 (germline): MNHEY, SMNVEV (reference sequence). J gave up 7 bases and V 5 bases, and 18 bases lay outside the gene matches. This CDR3 is 17 amino acids long.

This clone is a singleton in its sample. This CDR3 reads CASSPRAGGGSYNEQFF. DNA of the CDR3: TGTGCCAGCAGTCCTAGGGCGGGAGGGGGATCCTACAATGAGCAGTTCTTC. This chain links TRBV27 with TRBJ2-1; 9 nucleotides agree with TRBD2. V was clipped by 5 bases and J by 1 base; unmatched bases: 9. The germline gives CDR1 MNHEY, CDR2 SMNVEV (reference sequence). This CDR3 spans 17 amino acids.

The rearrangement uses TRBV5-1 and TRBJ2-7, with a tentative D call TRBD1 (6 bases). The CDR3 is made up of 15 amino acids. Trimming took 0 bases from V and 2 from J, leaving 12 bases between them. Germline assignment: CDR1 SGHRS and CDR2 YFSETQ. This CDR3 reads CASSLAMGAAYEQYF. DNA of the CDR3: TGCGCCAGCAGCTTGGCGATGGGGGCGGCCTACGAGCAGTACTTC.

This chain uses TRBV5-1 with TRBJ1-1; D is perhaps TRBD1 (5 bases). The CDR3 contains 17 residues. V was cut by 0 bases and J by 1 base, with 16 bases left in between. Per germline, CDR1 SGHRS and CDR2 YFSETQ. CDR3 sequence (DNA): TGCGCCAGCAGCTTGGGCAGGGAAGTGTCCAGGAACACTGAAGCTTTCTTT. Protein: CASSLGREVSRNTEAFF.

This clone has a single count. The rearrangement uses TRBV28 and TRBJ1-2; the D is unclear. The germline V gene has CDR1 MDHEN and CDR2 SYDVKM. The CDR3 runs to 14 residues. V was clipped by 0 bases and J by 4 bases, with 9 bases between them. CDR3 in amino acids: CASSLWLVGYGYTF. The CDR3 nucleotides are TGTGCCAGCAGTTTATGGTTGGTTGGCTATGGCTACACCTTC.

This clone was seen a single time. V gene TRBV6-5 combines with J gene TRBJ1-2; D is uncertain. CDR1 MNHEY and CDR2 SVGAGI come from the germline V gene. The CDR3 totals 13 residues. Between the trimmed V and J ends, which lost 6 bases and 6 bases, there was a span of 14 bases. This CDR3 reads CASSTGYYDGYTF. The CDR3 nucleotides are TGTGCCAGCAGCACCGGGTATTATGATGGCTACACCTTC.

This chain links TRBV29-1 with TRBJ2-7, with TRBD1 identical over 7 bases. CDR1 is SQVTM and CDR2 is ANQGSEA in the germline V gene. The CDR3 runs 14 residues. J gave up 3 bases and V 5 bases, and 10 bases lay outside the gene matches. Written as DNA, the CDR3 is TGCAGCGTTACACCGGGACAGCAACGCTACGAGCAGTACTTC. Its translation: CSVTPGQQRYEQYF.

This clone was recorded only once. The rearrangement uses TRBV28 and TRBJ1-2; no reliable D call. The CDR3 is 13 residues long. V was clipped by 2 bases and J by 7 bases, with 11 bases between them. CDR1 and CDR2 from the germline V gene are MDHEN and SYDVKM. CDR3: CASSLPGVGGYTF. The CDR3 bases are TGTGCCAGCAGTTTACCCGGGGTTGGTGGCTACACCTTC.

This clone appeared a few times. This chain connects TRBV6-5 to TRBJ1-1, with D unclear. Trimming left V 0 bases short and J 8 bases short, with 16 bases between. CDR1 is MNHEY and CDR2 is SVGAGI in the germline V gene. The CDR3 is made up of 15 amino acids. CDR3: CASSYSGSQAEEAFF. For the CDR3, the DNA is TGTGCCAGCAGTTACTCGGGGTCTCAGGCAGAAGAAGCTTTCTTT.

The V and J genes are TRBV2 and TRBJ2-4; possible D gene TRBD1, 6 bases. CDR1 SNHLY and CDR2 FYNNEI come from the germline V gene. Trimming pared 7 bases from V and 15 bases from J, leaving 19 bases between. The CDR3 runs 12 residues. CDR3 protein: CASIGTGTPMYF. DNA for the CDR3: TGTGCCAGCATTGGAACCGGGACACCTATGTACTTC.

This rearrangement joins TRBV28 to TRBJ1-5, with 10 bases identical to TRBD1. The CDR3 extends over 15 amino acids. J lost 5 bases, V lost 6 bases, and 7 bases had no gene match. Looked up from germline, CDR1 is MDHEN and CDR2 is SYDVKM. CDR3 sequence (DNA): TGTGCCAGCAGAGGACAGGGGGTAGGGTATCAGCCCCAGCATTTT. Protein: CASRGQGVGYQPQHF.

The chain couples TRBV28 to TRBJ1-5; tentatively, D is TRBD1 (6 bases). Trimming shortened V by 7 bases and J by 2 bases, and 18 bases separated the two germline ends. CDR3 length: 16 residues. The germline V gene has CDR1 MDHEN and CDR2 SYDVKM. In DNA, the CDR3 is TGTGCCAGCACCTCACATCAGGGGAAGGGCAATCAGCCCCAGCATTTT. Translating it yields CASTSHQGKGNQPQHF. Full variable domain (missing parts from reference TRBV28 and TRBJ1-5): DVKVTQSSRYLVKRTGEKVFLECVQDMDHENMFWYRQDPGLGLRLIYFSYDVKMKEKGDIPEGYSVSREKKERFSLILESASTNQTSMYLCASTSHQGKGNQPQHFGDGTRLSIL.

The CDR3 here is CASKVLAGDNQETQYF. In nucleotides, the CDR3 is TGTGCCAGCAAGGTACTAGCGGGAGACAACCAAGAGACCCAGTACTTC. The chain uses TRBV28 and TRBJ2-5; 11 nucleotides agree with TRBD2. V gave up 7 bases and J gave up 0 bases; unmatched junction bases: 7. CDR3 length equals 16 residues. The germline V gene has CDR1 MDHEN and CDR2 SYDVKM.

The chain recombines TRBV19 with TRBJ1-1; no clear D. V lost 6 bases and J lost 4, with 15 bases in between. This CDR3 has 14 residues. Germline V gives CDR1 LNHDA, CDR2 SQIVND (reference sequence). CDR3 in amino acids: CASSPRLLGTEAFF. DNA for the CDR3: TGTGCCAGTAGCCCGCGTCTTCTGGGCACTGAAGCTTTCTTT.

In DNA, the CDR3 is TGTGCCAGCAGTCCGGACCGAAGTGGCTACACCTTC. It yields the protein CASSPDRSGYTF. This chain links TRBV12-3 or TRBV12-4 with TRBJ1-2; D unclear. V shed 5 bases and J shed 7 bases, with 11 bases lying between them. There are 12 residues in the CDR3.